Below, 11 T cell receptor beta chains from the same sample are listed, as sequenced in a study of blood T cell repertoires in COVID-19. Profiled with immunoSEQ multiplex PCR; TCRdb holds only in-frame clones, not every one. The data hold roughly 250,000 clones, with about nine tenths observed a single time. The sample taken for sequencing was peripheral blood. The receptors originated from a young woman with COVID-19, enrolled during active disease.

V gene TRBV12-3 or TRBV12-4 combines with J gene TRBJ2-5; weak D call: TRBD2 (7 bases). V lost 4 bases, J lost 7 bases, and 13 bases lay in between. The CDR3 loop spans 13 amino acids. The chain's CDR3 is CASSSGLGGTQYF. In DNA form, the CDR3 reads TGTGCCAGCAGTTCCGGACTAGGGGGGACCCAGTACTTC.

The chain recombines TRBV18 with TRBJ2-2, with 9 positions matching TRBD1. The J segment lost 6 bases and the V segment lost 4 bases, leaving 9 bases of the junction unmatched. The CDR3 runs 16 residues. The germline V gene has CDR1 KGHSH and CDR2 LQKENI. In nucleotides, the CDR3 is TGTGCCAGCTCACTCGGGACAGGGTCGAATTCCGGGGAGCTGTTTTTT. It encodes CASSLGTGSNSGELFF.

The J gene is TRBJ1-3, the V gene TRBV5-6; 9 bases are shared with TRBD1. Germline V lookup: CDR1 SGHDT, CDR2 YYEEEE. CDR3 length: 15 residues. V was clipped by 2 bases and J by 4 bases; unmatched bases: 4. The CDR3 region has the DNA TGTGCCAGCAGCTTACAGGGGGCGCTGGGAAACACCATATATTTT. It yields the protein CASSLQGALGNTIYF.

The chain has TRBV7-9 and TRBJ1-4, with 12 nucleotides matching TRBD1. V was pared by 5 bases and J by 8 bases, with 12 bases of the junction left unmatched. The germline V gene has CDR1 SEHNR and CDR2 FQNEAQ (reference sequence). The CDR3 runs to 17 residues. CDR3 in amino acids: CASSPIPGQGAREKLFF. For the CDR3, the DNA is TGTGCCAGCAGCCCTATCCCGGGACAGGGGGCGAGGGAAAAACTGTTTTTT.

Only one count was recorded for this clone. The genes are TRBV29-1 and TRBJ2-1; 9 positions agree with TRBD2. V was clipped by 4 bases and J by 4 bases; unmatched bases: 11. The CDR3 consists of 16 residues. Germline V gives CDR1 SQVTM, CDR2 ANQGSEA. CDR3 DNA sequence: TGCAGCGTTGGCCGCAGCCGCGGGAGGGTATACAATGAGCAGTTCTTC. Its protein is CSVGRSRGRVYNEQFF.

The chain uses TRBV19 and TRBJ1-2; no definite D call. CDR1 is LNHDA, CDR2 SQIVND, per germline (reference sequence). V shed 0 bases and J shed 4 bases, with 12 bases lying between them. The CDR3 extends over 15 amino acids. CDR3 bases: TGTGCCAGTAGTATAGATGAAACACCCTCCTATGGCTACACCTTC. It specifies CASSIDETPSYGYTF.

The chain uses TRBV25-1 and TRBJ1-3; weak D call: TRBD1 (6 bases). V shed 1 base and J shed 2 bases, with 6 bases lying between them. The CDR3 consists of 14 residues. Germline CDR1 MGHDK, CDR2 SYGVNS. The CDR3 DNA is TGTGCCAGCAGTGAATCAGGGGCTGGAAACACCATATATTTT. Its translation: CASSESGAGNTIYF.

J is TRBJ2-3 and V is TRBV5-1; D is possibly TRBD1 (6 bases). There are 14 residues in the CDR3. Trimming removed 7 bases at V and 4 bases at J, with 16 bases between. Per the germline V gene, CDR1 is SGHRS and CDR2 is YFSETQ. This CDR3 is CASYDTQGSDTQYF. The CDR3 bases are TGCGCCAGCTATGATACACAGGGATCAGATACGCAGTATTTT.

The chain recombines TRBV6-6 with TRBJ1-2; no clear D gene. V dropped 6 bases and J dropped 3 bases, with 20 bases sitting between them. CDR3 length: 16 residues. Germline values: CDR1 MNHNY, CDR2 SVGAGI (reference sequence). DNA for the CDR3: TGTGCCAGCAGCCTCGGCAGGCGCTCAACCTACTATGGCTACACCTTC. Translated: CASSLGRRSTYYGYTF.

The chain has TRBV2 and TRBJ1-6; 9 bases fit TRBD1. V dropped 8 bases and J dropped 8; count of bases not matched to a gene: 4. The CDR3 length is 13 residues. Germline loops: CDR1 SNHLY, CDR2 FYNNEI. The CDR3 loop is CASGGQGHSPLHF. DNA for the CDR3: TGTGCCAGCGGGGGACAGGGACATTCACCCCTCCACTTT.

This chain links TRBV20-1 with TRBJ2-1, with D possibly matching TRBD1 (5 bases). CDR1 and CDR2 (germline): DFQATT, SNEGSKA (reference sequence). V was pared by 3 bases and J by 1 base, with 16 bases between. The CDR3 loop spans 16 amino acids. CDR3 in DNA: TGCAGTGCTAGTAAGGGTGGCAGGGTGTCCTACAATGAGCAGTTCTTC. This gives the protein CSASKGGRVSYNEQFF.